This T cell receptor beta chain is drawn from a study of Graves' ophthalmopathy and Graves' hyperthyroidism. On the study more broadly: Researchers classed hyperthyroidism as stable given no ophthalmopathy within 18 months of follow-up. Regarding the study as a whole: Also, most clonotypes expanded in the thyroid above 0.001 frequency appeared in blood. Researchers report that a 13-signature model separated ophthalmopathy from stable hyperthyroidism, posting around 90% sensitivity and roughly 81% specificity.

Germline CDR1 is LNHNV and CDR2 is YYDKDF (reference sequence). This CDR3 comprises 14 residues. V lost 5 bases and J lost 4; bases outside the gene matches: 5. Regarding this clonotype: Its antigen is unknown.

Amplifying from RNA transcripts, the study obtained TCR beta CDR3 regions. HTBI-primed first-round RT-PCR preceded second-round multiplex PCR. TCRdb re-called the multiplex PCR reads through MiXCR, storing one row per CDR3 protein. This sample yields 560,000 or so distinct CDR3 sequences, of which just under 40% are seen a single time; approximately 4.1% belongs to the top ten. The chain employs TRBV15 and TRBJ2-7, with 10 positions matching TRBD1. The sample taken for sequencing was peripheral blood or thyroid tissue (not recorded which). The sequence was obtained from an adult man with Graves' hyperthyroidism. For the CDR3, the DNA is TGTGCCACCAGCGGAGGGACAGGGGAATACGAGCAGTACTTC. This encodes CATSGGTGEYEQYF.